These T cell receptor beta chains were read from a single sample in a study of T cells in localized non-small cell lung cancer. TCRdb's table, derived via immunoSEQ multiplex PCR, lists solely in-frame clones and lacks some. The data contain about 950 clones, 15% to 20% of them seen just once; the ten biggest clones take up 18%. The specimen comprised lung tumor tissue, sampled before any cancer treatment. These TCRs come from a female donor older than 55 with stage I squamous cell lung carcinoma. Both conserved end residues are part of each CDR3. A D gene is named only where the DNA matches it firmly. For some rows the clone size is stated as once, few or many, or as a class when expanded; others skip it.

few	TRBV11-3	16	TRBD2	TRBJ2-3	TGTGCCAGCAGCCTCCAGACTAGCGGGGGGTCGGATACGCAGTATTTT	CASSLQTSGGSDTQYF
medium-sized	TRBV11-3	15	NA	TRBJ1-2	TGTGCCAGCAGCTTGAGGGGGACGGCTAGAGGAGGCTACACCTTC	CASSLRGTARGGYTF
few	TRBV15	15	NA	TRBJ2-4	TGTGCCACCAGCAGGTTTGGACAGCTACTAAACATTCAGTACTTC	CATSRFGQLLNIQYF
NA	TRBV25-1	14	TRBD1	TRBJ1-2	TGTGCCAGCAGTGCTCCGGGACAGGGGGCGGGCTACACCTTC	CASSAPGQGAGYTF
NA	TRBV25-1	13	NA	TRBJ1-3	TGTGCCAGCTGCTCCCCACAGGGAAACACCATATATTTT	CASCSPQGNTIYF
few	TRBV7-2	13	NA	TRBJ1-4	TGTGCCAGCAGCTCACAGGGTGGTGAAAAACTGTTTTTT	CASSSQGGEKLFF